This TCR beta chain is drawn from a study of shared clonotypes between healthy human individuals. The wider study: Researchers assigned three CD4 naive, three CD4 memory, two CD8 naive and one CD8 memory plate to each donor.

In the case of this clone: What it binds is not known.

Method: immunoSEQ multiplex PCR; TCRdb's copy keeps in-frame clones and lacks some. Seen here are millions of clones, more than 85% observed once, and the top ten hold roughly 1.8%. Trimming left V 0 bases short and J 5 bases short, with 11 bases between. CDR1 is SGHRS, CDR2 YFSETQ, per germline. This CDR3 comprises 14 residues. Study findings and constraints: Several donors had around 5% of their naive CD4 clonotypes in common.

Terminally differentiated effector memory CD45RA+ cells were left out of the naive CD8 fraction, which was CD45RO-negative and positively selected for CCR7. This sequence was found in a man between 18 and 35 years old in good health. Some clones in this sample may be carry-over from other donors' samples. This chain connects TRBV5-1 to TRBJ2-5; D is possibly TRBD2 (5 bases). Sequenced material: naive CD8+ T cells from PBMCs. CDR3 loop: CASSLAGEPETQYF. The CDR3 DNA sequence: TGCGCCAGCAGCTTGGCCGGGGAGCCGGAGACCCAGTACTTC.